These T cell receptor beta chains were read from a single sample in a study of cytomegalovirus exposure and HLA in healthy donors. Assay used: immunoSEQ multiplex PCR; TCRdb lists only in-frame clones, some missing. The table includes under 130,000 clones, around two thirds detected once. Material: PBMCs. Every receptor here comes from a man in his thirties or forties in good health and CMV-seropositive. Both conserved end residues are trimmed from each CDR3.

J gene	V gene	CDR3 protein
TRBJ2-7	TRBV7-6	ASSNGPYEQY
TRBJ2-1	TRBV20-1	SARGRNEQF
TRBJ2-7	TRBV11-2	ASSLGVRAGEQY
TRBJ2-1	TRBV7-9	ASSLTRSHYNEQF
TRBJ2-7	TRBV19	ASSRAGAYEQY
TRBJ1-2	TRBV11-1	ASSPRDRAFYGYT
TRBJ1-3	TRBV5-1	ASSLGAFSGNTIY
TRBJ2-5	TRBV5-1	ASSLGGPGEETQY
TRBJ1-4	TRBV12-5	ASGPQGNEKLF
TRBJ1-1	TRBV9	ASSNMNTEAF
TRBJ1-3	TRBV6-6	ASSYESRGKNTIY
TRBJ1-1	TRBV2	ASTFGGGTEAF
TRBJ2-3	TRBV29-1	SVENNGQGGDTQY
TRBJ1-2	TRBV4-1	ASSQGTAYGYT
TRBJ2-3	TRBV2	ASSESLAESTDTQY
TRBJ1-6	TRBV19	ATSSLQGSPLH
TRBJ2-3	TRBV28	ASSVRQNTQY
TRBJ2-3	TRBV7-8	ASSLARGKGERATDTQY
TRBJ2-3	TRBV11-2	ASDRTGGADTQY
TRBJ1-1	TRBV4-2	ASSHRGPEAF